One T cell receptor beta chain is described in this entry. The data were produced by immunoSEQ multiplex PCR, yet TCRdb's version contains in-frame clones alone and is incomplete. This table holds 45,000 to 50,000 clones, around nine tenths found once. The sample is drawn from a study of OX40 agonist ivuxolimab in advanced cancers. Trimming cost V 6 bases and J 2 bases; bases outside gene matches: 10. Per the germline V gene, CDR1 is MNHNS and CDR2 is SASEGT. The length of the CDR3 is 15 residues. The chain employs TRBV6-1 and TRBJ2-7, with TRBD1 identical over 7 bases. This clonotype originated in an adult with an advanced solid tumor such as melanoma, head and neck, liver or kidney cancer. The source material was CD4+ or CD8+ T cells sorted from blood, sampled in a trial of the OX40 agonist ivuxolimab. CDR3 sequence (DNA): TGTGCCAGCAGCTCACCGGGACAGTCGACCTACGAGCAGTACTTC. Translated, it gives CASSSPGQSTYEQYF.